This TCR beta chain was identified in a study of CD8 T cells in ankylosing spondylitis. A single record per CDR3 protein comes from TCRdb applying MiXCR to the 5' RACE reads. The data hold under 950,000 distinct CDR3 sequences, with under 20% observed a single time. V gave up 5 bases and J gave up 0 bases, with 8 bases separating them. The CDR3 runs to 15 residues. The germline V gene has CDR1 SNHLY and CDR2 FYNNEI. Overall study findings and caveats: From matched ankylosing spondylitis synovial fluid, disease-linked clones were reportedly recovered at significantly enriched levels. For ankylosing spondylitis blood, a TCR beta motif of seven to nine highly homologous variants appeared characteristic. Reports of some motif variants in reactive arthritis synovial fluid and blood predate this one.

This clonotype was observed a handful of times. Its antigen is not known. The sequenced material came from blood, either unsorted or a sorted T cell fraction (not recorded which). The TCR originated in a male donor with ankylosing spondylitis. This chain joins TRBV2 and TRBJ2-6; a possible D gene is TRBD2 (5 bases). This CDR3 is CASSRTPSGANVLTF. The CDR3 nucleotides are TGTGCCAGCAGTCGGACTCCCTCTGGGGCCAACGTCCTGACTTTC.